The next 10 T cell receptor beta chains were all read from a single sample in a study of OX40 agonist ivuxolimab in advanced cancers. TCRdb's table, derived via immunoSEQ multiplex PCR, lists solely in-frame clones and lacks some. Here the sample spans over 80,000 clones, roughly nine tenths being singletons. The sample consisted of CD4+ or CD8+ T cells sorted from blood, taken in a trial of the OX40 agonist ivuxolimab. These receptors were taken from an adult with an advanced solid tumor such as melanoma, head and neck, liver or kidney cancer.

In DNA, the CDR3 is TGCGCCAGCAGCCCAGGACTAGCGGGTTCCTACGAGCAGTACTTC. It yields the protein CASSPGLAGSYEQYF. The rearrangement joins TRBV4-1 to TRBJ2-7; 11 positions agree with TRBD2. In germline, CDR1 is MGHRA, CDR2 YSYEKL. Unmatched junction bases numbered 3, after V lost 4 bases and J lost 1 base. There are 15 residues in the CDR3.

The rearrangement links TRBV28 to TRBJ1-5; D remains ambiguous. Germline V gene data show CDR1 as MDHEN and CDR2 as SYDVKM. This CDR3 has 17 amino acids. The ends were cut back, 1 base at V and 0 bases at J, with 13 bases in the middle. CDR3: CASSLSRDSYSNQPQHF. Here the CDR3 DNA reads TGTGCCAGCAGTTTATCGCGGGATTCGTATAGCAATCAGCCCCAGCATTTT.

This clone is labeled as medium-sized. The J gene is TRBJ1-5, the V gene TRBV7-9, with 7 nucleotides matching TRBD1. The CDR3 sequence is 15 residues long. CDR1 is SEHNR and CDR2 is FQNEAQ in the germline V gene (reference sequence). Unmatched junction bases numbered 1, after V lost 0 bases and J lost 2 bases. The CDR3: CASSLAGTGNQPQHF. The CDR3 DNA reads TGTGCCAGCAGCTTAGCCGGGACAGGCAATCAGCCCCAGCATTTT.

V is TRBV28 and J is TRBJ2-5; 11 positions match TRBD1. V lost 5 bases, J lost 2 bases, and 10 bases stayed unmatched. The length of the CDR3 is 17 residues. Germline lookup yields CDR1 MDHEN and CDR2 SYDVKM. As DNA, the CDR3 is TGTGCCAGCAGTCCCCGGACAGGGGGCGGCAGACAAGAGACCCAGTACTTC. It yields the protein CASSPRTGGGRQETQYF.

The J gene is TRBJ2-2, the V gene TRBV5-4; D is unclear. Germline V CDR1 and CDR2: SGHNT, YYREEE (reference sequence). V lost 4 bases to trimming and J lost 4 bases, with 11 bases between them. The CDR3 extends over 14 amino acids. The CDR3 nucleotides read TGTGCCAGCAGCCTAACGGGTAGCACCGGGGAGCTGTTTTTT. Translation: CASSLTGSTGELFF.

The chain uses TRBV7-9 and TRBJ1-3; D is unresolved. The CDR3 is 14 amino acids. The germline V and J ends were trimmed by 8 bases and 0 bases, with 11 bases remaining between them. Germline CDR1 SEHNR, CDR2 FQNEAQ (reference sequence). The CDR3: CASALSISGNTIYF. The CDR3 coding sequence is TGTGCCAGCGCACTTTCGATCTCTGGAAACACCATATATTTT.

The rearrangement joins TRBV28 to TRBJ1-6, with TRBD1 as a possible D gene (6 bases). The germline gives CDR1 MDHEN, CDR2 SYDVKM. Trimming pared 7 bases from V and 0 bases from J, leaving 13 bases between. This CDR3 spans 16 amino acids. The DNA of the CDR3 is TGTGCCAGCAACCCGGTAGGGGGCTCCTATAATTCACCCCTCCACTTT. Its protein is CASNPVGGSYNSPLHF.

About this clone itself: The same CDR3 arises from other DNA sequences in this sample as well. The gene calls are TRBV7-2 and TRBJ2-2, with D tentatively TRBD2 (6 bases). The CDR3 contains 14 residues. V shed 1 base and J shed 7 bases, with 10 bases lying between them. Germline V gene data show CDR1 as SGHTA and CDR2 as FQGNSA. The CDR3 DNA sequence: TGTGCCAGCAGCTTAGGCGGGGTAGGCGGGGAGCTGTTTTTT. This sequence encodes CASSLGGVGGELFF.

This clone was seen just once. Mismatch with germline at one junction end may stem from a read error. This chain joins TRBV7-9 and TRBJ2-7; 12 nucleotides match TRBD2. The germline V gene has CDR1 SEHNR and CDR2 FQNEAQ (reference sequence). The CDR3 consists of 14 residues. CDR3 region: CASSLAGGPYEQYF. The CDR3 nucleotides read TGTGCCAGCAGCCTAGCGGGAGGGCCGTACGAGCAGTACTTC.

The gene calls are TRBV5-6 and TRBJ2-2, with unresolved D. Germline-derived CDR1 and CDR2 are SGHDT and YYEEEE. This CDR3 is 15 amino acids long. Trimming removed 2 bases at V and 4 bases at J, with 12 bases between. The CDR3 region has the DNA TGTGCCAGCAGCTTAGGCGCTTCGGGCACCGGGGAGCTGTTTTTT. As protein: CASSLGASGTGELFF. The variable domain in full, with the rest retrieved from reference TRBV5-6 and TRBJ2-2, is DAGVTQSPTHLIKTRGQQVTLRCSPKSGHDTVSWYQQALGQGPQFIFQYYEEEERQRGNFPDRFSGHQFPNYSSELNVNALLLGDSALYLCASSLGASGTGELFFGEGSRLTVL.